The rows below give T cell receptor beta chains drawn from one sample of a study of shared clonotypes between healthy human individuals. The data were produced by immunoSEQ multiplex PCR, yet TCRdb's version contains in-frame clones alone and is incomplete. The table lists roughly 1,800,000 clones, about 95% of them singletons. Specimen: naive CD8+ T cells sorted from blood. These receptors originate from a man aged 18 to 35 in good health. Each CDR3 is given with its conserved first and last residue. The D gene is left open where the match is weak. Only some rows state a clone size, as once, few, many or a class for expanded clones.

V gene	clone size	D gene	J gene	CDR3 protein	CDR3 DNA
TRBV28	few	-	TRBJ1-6	CASRPMGLVGPLHF	TGTGCCAGCAGACCAATGGGTCTCGTGGGGCCCCTCCACTTT
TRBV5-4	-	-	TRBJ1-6	CASSPDPGNSPLHF	TGTGCCAGCAGCCCGGACCCGGGGAATTCACCCCTCCACTTT
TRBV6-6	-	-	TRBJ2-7	CASSRRGPEDDEQYF	TGTGCCAGCAGCCGCCGAGGGCCCGAAGACGACGAGCAGTACTTC
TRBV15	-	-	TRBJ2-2	CATSRTQGNGELFF	TGTGCCACCAGCAGAACACAGGGAAACGGGGAGCTGTTTTTT
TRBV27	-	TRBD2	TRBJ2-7	CASSSSGSGSEQYF	TGTGCCAGCAGTTCTAGCGGGAGTGGGTCCGAGCAGTACTTC
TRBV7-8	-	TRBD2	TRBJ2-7	CASSSGGGAIMVYEQYF	TGTGCCAGCAGTTCAGGCGGGGGGGCCATTATGGTTTACGAGCAGTACTTC
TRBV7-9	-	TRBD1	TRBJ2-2	CASSPGQGPTGELFF	TGTGCCAGCAGCCCGGGACAGGGTCCCACCGGGGAGCTGTTTTTT
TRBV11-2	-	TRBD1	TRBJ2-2	CASSLLAGTGANTGELFF	TGTGCCAGCAGCTTACTTGCGGGGACAGGGGCGAACACCGGGGAGCTGTTTTTT
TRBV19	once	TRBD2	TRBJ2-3	CASSISGLAGVPDTQYF	TGTGCCAGTAGTATATCGGGACTAGCGGGAGTCCCCGATACGCAGTATTTT
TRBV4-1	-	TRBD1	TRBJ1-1	CASRGGQMNTEAFF	TGCGCCAGCAGGGGGGGACAGATGAACACTGAAGCTTTCTTT
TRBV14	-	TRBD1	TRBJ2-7	CASSDRASEQYF	TGTGCCAGCAGCGACAGGGCCTCCGAGCAGTACTTC
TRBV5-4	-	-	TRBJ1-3	CASSLDREPSGNTIYF	TGTGCCAGCAGCTTGGACAGGGAGCCCTCTGGAAACACCATATATTTT
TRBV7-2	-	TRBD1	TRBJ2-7	CASSLGTGSYEQYF	TGTGCCAGCAGCCTGGGGACAGGTTCCTACGAGCAGTACTTC
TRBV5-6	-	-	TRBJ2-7	CASSLRSSYEQYF	TGTGCCAGCAGTCTGAGAAGCTCCTACGAGCAGTACTTC
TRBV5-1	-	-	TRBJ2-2	CASSDSLHTGELFF	TGCGCCAGCAGTGACAGTCTTCACACCGGGGAGCTGTTTTTT
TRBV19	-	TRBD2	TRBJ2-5	CASSLPPTSKETQYF	TGTGCCAGTAGTTTACCCCCGACTAGCAAAGAGACCCAGTACTTC
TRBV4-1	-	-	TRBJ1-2	CASSQASGDYGYTF	TGCGCCAGCAGCCAAGCCTCAGGGGACTATGGCTACACCTTC
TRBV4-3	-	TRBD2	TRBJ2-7	CASSLHGLATEQYF	TGCGCCAGCAGCCTCCATGGACTAGCGACCGAGCAGTACTTC
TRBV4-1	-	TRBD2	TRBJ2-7	CASSSRGGGSYEQYF	TGCGCCAGCAGCTCCCGGGGGGGAGGGTCCTACGAGCAGTACTTC
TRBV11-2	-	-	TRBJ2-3	CASSLEVGSGLGTDTQYF	TGTGCCAGCAGCTTAGAGGTTGGTAGCGGCTTGGGCACAGATACGCAGTATTTT
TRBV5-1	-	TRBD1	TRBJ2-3	CASSIAFSGGSTDTQYF	TGCGCCAGCAGTATAGCATTCTCAGGGGGCAGCACAGATACGCAGTATTTT
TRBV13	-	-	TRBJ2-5	CASSLGLQETQYF	TGTGCCAGCAGCTTAGGACTACAAGAGACCCAGTACTTC
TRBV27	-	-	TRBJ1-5	CASRRGGSGQPQHF	TGTGCCAGCAGACGAGGGGGGTCGGGTCAGCCCCAGCATTTT
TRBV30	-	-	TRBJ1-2	CARLGREGSYTF	TGTGCCAGACTGGGCAGGGAAGGTAGCTACACCTTC
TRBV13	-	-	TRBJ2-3	CASSPQGDTQYF	TGTGCCAGCAGCCCCCAGGGGGATACGCAGTATTTT
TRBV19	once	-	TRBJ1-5	CASLSDGNSNQPQHF	TGTGCCAGTCTGTCCGACGGAAATAGCAATCAGCCCCAGCATTTT
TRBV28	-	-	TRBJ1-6	CASSLAPGDSPLHF	TGTGCCAGCAGTTTAGCCCCAGGTGACTCACCCCTCCACTTT
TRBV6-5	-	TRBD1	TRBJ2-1	CASSYLGQVNEQFF	TGTGCCAGCAGTTACTTGGGACAGGTCAATGAGCAGTTCTTC
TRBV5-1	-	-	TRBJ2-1	CASSSFPETVSYNEQFF	TGCGCCAGCAGCTCCTTTCCTGAGACAGTTTCCTACAATGAGCAGTTCTTC
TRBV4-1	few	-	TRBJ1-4	CASSQEGEKLFF	TGCGCCAGCAGCCAAGAGGGGGAAAAACTGTTTTTT
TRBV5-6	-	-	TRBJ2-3	CASSSGPTDTQYF	TGTGCCAGCAGCTCCGGGCCCACAGATACGCAGTATTTT
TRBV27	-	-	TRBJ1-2	CASSLGPLGGYTF	TGTGCCAGCAGTTTAGGGCCCCTTGGCGGCTACACCTTC
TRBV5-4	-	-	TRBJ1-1	CASSLDPPGTNTEAFF	TGTGCCAGCAGCTTGGATCCTCCAGGGACGAACACTGAAGCTTTCTTT
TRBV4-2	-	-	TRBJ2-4	CASKEAGAKNIQYF	TGTGCCAGCAAAGAGGCGGGAGCCAAAAACATTCAGTACTTC
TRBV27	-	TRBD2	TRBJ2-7	CASSLPTGLAGPTICEQYF	TGTGCCAGCAGTTTACCTACTGGACTAGCGGGACCGACTATCTGCGAGCAGTACTTC
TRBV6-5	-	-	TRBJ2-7	CASRPGDYVMEQYF	TGTGCCAGCCGTCCGGGGGATTACGTGATGGAGCAGTACTTC
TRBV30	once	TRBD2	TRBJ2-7	CAWSSPGLAAYEQYF	TGTGCCTGGAGTTCGCCGGGACTAGCGGCATACGAGCAGTACTTC
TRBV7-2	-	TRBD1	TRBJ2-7	CASMTLGLQGASRGQYF	TGTGCCAGCATGACTCTCGGCCTGCAGGGGGCGTCTCGAGGGCAGTACTTC
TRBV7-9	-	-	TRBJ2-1	CASSPALMPKGSYNEQFF	TGTGCCAGCAGCCCGGCGCTGATGCCGAAGGGCTCCTACAATGAGCAGTTCTTC
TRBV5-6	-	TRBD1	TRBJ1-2	CASSLDRDFNYGYTF	TGTGCCAGCAGCCTAGACAGGGACTTTAACTATGGCTACACCTTC
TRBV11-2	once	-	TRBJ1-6	CASSLGPLGSSYNSPLHF	TGTGCCAGCAGCTTAGGGCCCCTCGGCAGCTCCTATAATTCACCCCTCCACTTT
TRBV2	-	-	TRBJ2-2	CASKGQVLSGELFF	TGTGCCAGCAAGGGCCAAGTTCTATCCGGGGAGCTGTTTTTT
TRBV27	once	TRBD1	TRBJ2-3	CASSLLYPGGYRADTQYF	TGTGCCAGCAGTTTATTATACCCAGGGGGCTATCGGGCAGATACGCAGTATTTT
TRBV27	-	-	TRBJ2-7	CASSLSGYPRQYEQYF	TGTGCCAGCAGTTTATCAGGGTACCCCCGTCAATACGAGCAGTACTTC
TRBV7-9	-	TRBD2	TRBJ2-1	CASSTRTSGADNEQFF	TGTGCCAGCAGCACTAGGACTAGCGGGGCTGATAATGAGCAGTTCTTC
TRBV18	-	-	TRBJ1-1	CASSPDIGKDEAFF	TGTGCCAGCTCACCAGATATAGGGAAGGATGAAGCTTTCTTT
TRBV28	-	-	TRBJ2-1	CASGVGTSKLDEQFF	TGTGCCAGCGGTGTTGGGACTTCGAAGTTGGATGAGCAGTTCTTC
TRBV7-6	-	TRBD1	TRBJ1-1	CASSHGQGRGDTEAFF	TGTGCCAGCAGCCACGGACAGGGGCGCGGGGACACTGAAGCTTTCTTT
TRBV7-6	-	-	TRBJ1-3	CASSLDPVTTGNTIYF	TGTGCCAGCAGCTTAGATCCGGTAACCACTGGAAACACCATATATTTT
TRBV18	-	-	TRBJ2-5	CASSPRDHIQDCYF	TGTGCCAGCTCACCGCGAGACCATATCCAGGATTGTTACTTC